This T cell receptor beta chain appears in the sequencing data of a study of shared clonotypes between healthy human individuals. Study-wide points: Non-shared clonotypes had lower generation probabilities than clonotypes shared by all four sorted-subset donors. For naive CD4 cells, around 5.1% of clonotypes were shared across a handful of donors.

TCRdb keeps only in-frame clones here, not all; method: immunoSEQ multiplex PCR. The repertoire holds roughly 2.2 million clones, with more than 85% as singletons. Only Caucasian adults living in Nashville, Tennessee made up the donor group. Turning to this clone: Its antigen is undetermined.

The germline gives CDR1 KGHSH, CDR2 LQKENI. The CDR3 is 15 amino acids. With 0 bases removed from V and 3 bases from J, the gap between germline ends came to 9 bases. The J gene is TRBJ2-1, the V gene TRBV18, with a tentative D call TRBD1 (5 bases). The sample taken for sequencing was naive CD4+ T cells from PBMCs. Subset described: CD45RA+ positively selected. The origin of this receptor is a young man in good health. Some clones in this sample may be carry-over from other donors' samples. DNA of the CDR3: TGTGCCAGCTCACCACCAGACAGCTACTACAATGAGCAGTTCTTC. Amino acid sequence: CASSPPDSYYNEQFF.